The clone carrying this T cell receptor (beta chain) was found many times. The V end lost 3 bases, the J end lost 4 bases, and 10 bases lay between the germline ends. Germline assignment: CDR1 SGHTA and CDR2 FQGTGA. The length of the CDR3 is 15 residues. The record originates from a study of blood T cells in healthy people across ages. RNA extraction gave at least 5 micrograms of total RNA per sample. The use of a sample-barcoded 5' primer and a J-beta primer mix characterized a second PCR of roughly 6 to 11 cycles. A template-switch adaptor that had 12 random nucleotides put a tag on each cDNA molecule. TCRdb recomputed calls from the 5' RACE reads with MiXCR, one row per CDR3 protein. The profile shows 600,000 or so distinct CDR3 sequences, 25% to 30% of them singletons.

This chain links TRBV7-3 with TRBJ2-6, with D perhaps TRBD1 (6 bases). The specimen sequenced was blood. The sequence was collected from a woman aged 80 or older in good health. CDR3 bases: TGTGCCAGCAGCTTTACAGGGTTAGGGGCCAACGTCCTGACTTTC. Amino acid sequence: CASSFTGLGANVLTF.